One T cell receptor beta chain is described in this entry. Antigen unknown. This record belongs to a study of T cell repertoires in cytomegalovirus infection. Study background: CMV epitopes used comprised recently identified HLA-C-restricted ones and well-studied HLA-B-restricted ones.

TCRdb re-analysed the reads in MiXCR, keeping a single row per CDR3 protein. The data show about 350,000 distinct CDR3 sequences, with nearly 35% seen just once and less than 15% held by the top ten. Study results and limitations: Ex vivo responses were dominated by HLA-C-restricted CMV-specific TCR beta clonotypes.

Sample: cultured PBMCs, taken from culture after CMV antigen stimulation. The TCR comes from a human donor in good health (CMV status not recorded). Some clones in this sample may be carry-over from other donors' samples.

CDR3 protein: CATSGWEATGELFF. CDR3 nucleotides: TGTGCCACCAGTGGGTGGGAGGCCACCGGGGAGCTGTTTTTT. This rearrangement joins TRBV24-1 to TRBJ2-2; the D gene is possibly TRBD2 (6 bases). The germline V gene encodes CDR1 KGHDR and CDR2 SFDVKD. V dropped 5 bases and J dropped 4 bases, with 10 bases sitting between them. This CDR3 is built from 14 residues.